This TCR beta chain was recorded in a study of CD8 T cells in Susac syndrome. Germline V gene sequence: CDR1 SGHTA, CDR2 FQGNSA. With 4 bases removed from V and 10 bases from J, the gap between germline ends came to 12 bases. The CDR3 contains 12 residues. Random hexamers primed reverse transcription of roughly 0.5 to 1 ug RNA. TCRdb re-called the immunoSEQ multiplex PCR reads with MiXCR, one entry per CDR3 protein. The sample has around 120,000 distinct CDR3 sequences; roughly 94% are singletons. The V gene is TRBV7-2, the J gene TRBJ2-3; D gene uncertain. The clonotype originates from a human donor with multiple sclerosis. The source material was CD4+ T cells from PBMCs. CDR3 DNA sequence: TGTGCCAGCAGCTCGGGCCCCGGAGCGCAGTATTTT. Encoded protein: CASSSGPGAQYF.